One T cell receptor (beta chain) is described in this entry. This CDR3 is 13 amino acids long. With 8 bases clipped from V and 3 bases from J, the junction kept 2 bases outside the gene matches. Germline lookup yields CDR1 SEHNR and CDR2 FQNEAQ (reference sequence). The data stem from a study of blood T cells in healthy people across ages. Together with a sample-barcoded 5' primer, a J-beta primer mix was included in a second PCR lasting about 6 to 12 cycles. TCRdb reprocessed the 5' RACE reads via MiXCR and lists one record per CDR3 protein. The table shows roughly 1,100,000 distinct CDR3 sequences, with under 30% occurring only once. Separately, the same data were catalogued under a study of T cells of mothers and their children.

The sequence came from a girl aged 2-10 years in good health. The sequencing sample was made of blood. The chain recombines TRBV7-9 with TRBJ1-4; TRBD1 matches at 8 bases. CDR3 amino acids: CASQGQANEKLFF. The CDR3 DNA sequence: TGTGCCAGCCAGGGACAGGCTAATGAAAAACTGTTTTTT. Drawing the rest from reference TRBV7-9 and TRBJ1-4, the complete variable domain is DTGVSQNPRHKITKRGQNVTFRCDPISEHNRLYWYRQTLGQGPEFLTYFQNEAQLEKSRLLSDRFSAERPKGSFSTLEIQRTEQGDSAMYLCASQGQANEKLFFGSGTQLSVL.